The entry that follows covers one TCR beta chain sequence. This specimen comes from a study of blood T cell repertoires in COVID-19. For the study at large: Sites in the United States, Italy and Spain provided acute and convalescent COVID-19 samples. The cDNA or gDNA used as material had been derived from T cells, B-cell-depleted T cells, or PBMCs.

In the study's own analysis: Amplifying reference gene primers gave estimates of nucleated cell counts. TCRdb's table, derived via immunoSEQ multiplex PCR, lists solely in-frame clones and lacks some. From that table come the V and J calls and clone size; the DNA was used to work out D and trimming. The sample consists of more than 450,000 clones, approximately 86% of them appearing once. Enrollees, about 18 to 95 years old, lived in around 23 US areas. The CDR3 is made up of 15 amino acids. Germline V gene data show CDR1 as MNHEY and CDR2 as SVGAGI. V lost 2 bases and J lost 1, with 10 bases in between.

The V gene is TRBV6-5, the J gene TRBJ2-3; TRBD2 is a possible D gene (6 bases). The sequencing input was PBMCs or T cells enriched from blood (not recorded which). This receptor was obtained from a woman aged 18-29 years who had recovered from COVID-19. The CDR3 region has the DNA TGTGCCAGCAGTTACGGGCGGGGTGGCACAGATACGCAGTATTTT. Translated: CASSYGRGGTDTQYF.